Described below is a single TCR beta chain sequence and its context. Its antigen is not known. Use of 60 Vbeta and 13 Jbeta primers characterized the PCR. Data came from immunoSEQ multiplex PCR; TCRdb stores just in-frame clones and leaves some out. The sample shows some 160,000 clones, around 79% of them seen only once. The data were obtained in a study of cytomegalovirus exposure and HLA in healthy donors. Study findings and constraints: Analysis was performed later, and it showed HLA-associated TCR beta chains to be more clonally expanded than equally common others. The likely explanation for a cluster of highly shared sequence variants was sequencing artifact. Reports showed the classifier diagnosing cytomegalovirus status with high specificity and sensitivity.

Donors sampled were nominally healthy, though unrecorded immune exposures were likely. The V gene end was trimmed by 4 bases and the J gene end by 7 bases; junction bases not matched to a gene: 9. Germline V gene data show CDR1 as SGHDT and CDR2 as YYEEEE. The CDR3 loop spans 15 amino acids. The J gene is TRBJ2-2, the V gene TRBV5-6; TRBD1 matches at 8 bases. The sequence was collected from a woman in her forties or fifties in good health and CMV-seronegative. Sequencing was performed on PBMCs. CDR3 in DNA: TGTGCCAGCAGCCGACGGACAGGGCTCGGCGGGGAGCTGTTTTTT. The encoded protein is CASSRRTGLGGELFF.